The 32 T cell receptor beta chains presented below share a single source sample, sequenced in a study of blood T cell repertoires in COVID-19. Assay used: immunoSEQ multiplex PCR; TCRdb lists only in-frame clones, some missing. The sample shows tens of thousands of clones, approximately 90% of them seen only once. The sequenced sample was peripheral blood. These receptors were taken from a human donor in a cohort sampled during active COVID-19.

This clone was seen only once. This rearrangement joins TRBV27 to TRBJ1-2; D call uncertain. V dropped 0 bases and J dropped 0 bases, with 11 bases sitting between them. The germline V gene encodes CDR1 MNHEY and CDR2 SMNVEV (reference sequence). The CDR3 length is 16 residues. The CDR3 DNA reads TGTGCCAGCAGTTTATCGATTCAGGAGGCTAACTATGGCTACACCTTC. Translation: CASSLSIQEANYGYTF.

The J gene is TRBJ2-1, the V gene TRBV10-3, with 10 bases aligning to TRBD2. Trimming at V came to 11 bases and at J to 7 bases, leaving 11 bases not matched to a gene. From germline, CDR1 is ENHRY and CDR2 SYGVKD. This CDR3 has 14 amino acids. Written as DNA, the CDR3 is TGTGCCGTCTTCAGCGGGAGGGCCGAGAATGAGCAGTTCTTC. Translating gives CAVFSGRAENEQFF.

Note on this clone: One end of the junction varies from germline; a read error may be responsible. The genes are TRBV5-6 and TRBJ2-1; unclear D gene. The length of the CDR3 is 11 residues. Looked up from germline, CDR1 is SGHDT and CDR2 is YYEEEE. Here the CDR3 reads CASSLNKEQFF. CDR3 bases: TGTGCCAGCAGCTTAAACAAGGAGCAGTTCTTC.

For the CDR3, the DNA is TGTGCCAGCAGCAGCGGAGGGCAGGAGCAGTTCTTC. Translated: CASSSGGQEQFF. The chain recombines TRBV11-2 with TRBJ2-1; D might be TRBD2 (6 bases). Germline lookup yields CDR1 SGHAT and CDR2 FQNNGV. The CDR3 is 12 residues long. V was shortened by 5 bases and J by 10 bases, with 12 bases between the two germline ends.

The chain has TRBV15 and TRBJ1-1; no reliable D call. The V gene's germline CDR1 is LNHNV and CDR2 YYDKDF (reference sequence). The CDR3 has 17 amino acids. The V gene lost 5 bases and the J gene lost 1 base, with 20 bases spanning the gap. In DNA, the CDR3 is TGTGCCACCAGCGACCCCGGAAGAGGGAAGGAGAACACTGAAGCTTTCTTT. Protein product: CATSDPGRGKENTEAFF.

V and J are TRBV6-5 and TRBJ1-3, with a tentative D call TRBD1 (6 bases). V lost 6 bases and J 0 bases, leaving 12 bases between the germline ends. The CDR3 has 15 amino acids. The germline V gene has CDR1 MNHEY and CDR2 SVGAGI. The CDR3, as DNA: TGTGCCAGCAGACCCCCGGGACACTCTGGAAACACCATATATTTT. It encodes CASRPPGHSGNTIYF.

The V and J genes are TRBV5-1 and TRBJ1-1, with TRBD1 matching over 7 bases. This CDR3 region has 20 residues. Per germline, CDR1 SGHRS and CDR2 YFSETQ. V was pared by 4 bases and J by 1 base, with 22 bases of the junction left unmatched. The CDR3 nucleotides read TGCGCCAGCAGCGCTCACCGGTCCCTACAGGGGACCCCAAAGAACACTGAAGCTTTCTTT. This sequence encodes CASSAHRSLQGTPKNTEAFF.

V gene TRBV7-8 combines with J gene TRBJ1-3; D remains unclear. The CDR3 totals 14 residues. Germline V gene sequence: CDR1 SGHVS, CDR2 FQNEAQ. Trimming left V 5 bases short and J 4 bases short, with 12 bases between. The CDR3 DNA reads TGTGCCAGCAGCATATCAGATTTCGGAAACACCATATATTTT. Protein: CASSISDFGNTIYF.

The CDR3 sequence: CASSLTHQDTQYF. Here the CDR3 DNA reads TGTGCCAGCAGCTTAACTCACCAAGATACGCAGTATTTT. This chain joins TRBV7-2 and TRBJ2-3; D not resolved. The CDR3 covers 13 residues. The germline V gene encodes CDR1 SGHTA and CDR2 FQGNSA. V lost 2 bases to trimming and J lost 5 bases, with 8 bases between them.

V gene TRBV5-1 combines with J gene TRBJ2-3, with D perhaps TRBD2 (6 bases). Germline V gene data show CDR1 as SGHRS and CDR2 as YFSETQ. Trimming shortened V by 10 bases and J by 0 bases, and 18 bases separated the two germline ends. The length of the CDR3 is 15 residues. This CDR3 reads CASTISGKSTDTQYF. The CDR3 DNA reads TGCGCCTCGACGATTAGCGGTAAGAGCACAGATACGCAGTATTTT. The variable domain in full, completed from reference TRBV5-1 and TRBJ2-3, reads KAGVTQTPRYLIKTRGQQVTLSCSPISGHRSVSWYQQTPGQGLQFLFEYFSETQRNKGNFPGRFSGRQFSNSRSEMNVSTLELGDSALYLCASTISGKSTDTQYFGPGTRLTVL.

The chain uses TRBV20-1 and TRBJ1-2; D is possibly TRBD1 (6 bases). V lost 3 bases and J 5 bases, leaving 16 bases between the germline ends. Germline V gene lookup returns CDR1 DFQATT and CDR2 SNEGSKA (reference sequence). This CDR3 spans 14 amino acids. The CDR3 nucleotides are TGCAGTGCTAGTACAGGGTCGGGATGGTATGGCTACACCTTC. Translation: CSASTGSGWYGYTF.

In nucleotides, the CDR3 is TGTGCCAGCAGTAAAGGGGAGACTAGCGGGCTTCAAGAGACCCAGTACTTC. Amino acid sequence: CASSKGETSGLQETQYF. The genes are TRBV9 and TRBJ2-5, with TRBD2 matching over 10 bases. CDR1 is SGDLS and CDR2 is YYNGEE in the germline V gene. The ends lost 5 bases at V and 2 bases at J; junction bases unmatched: 12. CDR3 length: 17 amino acids. Supplemented by reference TRBV9 and TRBJ2-5, the full variable domain reads DSGVTQTPKHLITATGQRVTLRCSPRSGDLSVYWYQQSLDQGLQFLIQYYNGEERAKGNILERFSAQQFPDLHSELNLSSLELGDSALYFCASSKGETSGLQETQYFGPGTRLLVL.

This chain links TRBV5-5 with TRBJ1-5; TRBD1 might be the D (6 bases). The V gene's germline CDR1 is SGHKS and CDR2 YYEKEE (reference sequence). With 0 bases removed from V and 5 bases from J, the gap between germline ends came to 9 bases. CDR3 length: 14 amino acids. The CDR3 region is CASSLDRADQPQHF. The CDR3 DNA sequence: TGTGCCAGCAGCTTGGACAGGGCTGATCAGCCCCAGCATTTT.

The V gene is TRBV7-9, the J gene TRBJ2-7, with D possibly TRBD2 on 6 matching bases. Germline CDR1 is SEHNR and CDR2 is FQNEAQ (reference sequence). The CDR3 runs 12 residues. V was shortened by 6 bases and J by 6 bases, with 12 bases between the two germline ends. The CDR3 sequence is CASSVRETEQYF. The DNA for the CDR3 is TGTGCCAGCAGTGTGCGGGAAACCGAGCAGTACTTC.

The rearrangement uses TRBV6-5 and TRBJ2-1, with 9 bases fitting TRBD2. Looked up from germline, CDR1 is MNHEY and CDR2 is SVGAGI. This CDR3 is 15 amino acids long. Losses at the gene ends were 6 bases for V and 1 base for J; bases not matched to a gene: 4. The CDR3 DNA reads as TGTGCCAGCAGCCGACTAGCGGCTTCCTACAATGAGCAGTTCTTC. This translates into CASSRLAASYNEQFF.

This sequence joins TRBV19 and TRBJ2-1; D is unresolved. V was shortened by 5 bases and J by 0 bases, with 8 bases between the two germline ends. The CDR3 loop spans 14 amino acids. Per germline, CDR1 LNHDA and CDR2 SQIVND (reference sequence). CDR3 amino acids: CASSLMSSYNEQFF. DNA of the CDR3: TGTGCCAGTAGTCTGATGAGCTCCTACAATGAGCAGTTCTTC.

This chain connects TRBV19 to TRBJ2-1; TRBD1 agrees at 8 bases. Trimming removed 10 bases from V and 2 bases from J; junction bases left unmatched: 13. CDR1 is LNHDA and CDR2 is SQIVND in the germline V gene (reference sequence). The length of the CDR3 is 16 residues. The CDR3 protein is CANYRPGTGPYNEQFF. The CDR3 nucleotides read TGTGCCAACTACCGTCCCGGGACAGGTCCCTACAATGAGCAGTTCTTC.

The chain carries TRBV4-1 and TRBJ1-2; the D gene is possibly TRBD1 (6 bases). Germline V gives CDR1 MGHRA, CDR2 YSYEKL. V shed 0 bases and J shed 6 bases, with 8 bases lying between them. The CDR3 covers 13 residues. CDR3 in amino acids: CASSQDRGNGYTF. The CDR3 bases are TGCGCCAGCAGCCAAGACAGGGGTAATGGCTACACCTTC.

The chain carries TRBV18 and TRBJ1-1, with a weak D call TRBD1 (6 bases). CDR1 and CDR2 (germline): KGHSH, LQKENI. CDR3 length equals 13 residues. V shed 3 bases and J shed 3 bases, with 8 bases lying between them. The CDR3 reads CASSPGADTEAFF. The CDR3, as DNA: TGTGCCAGCTCACCGGGGGCGGACACTGAAGCTTTCTTT.

V gene TRBV4-2 combines with J gene TRBJ2-4; tentatively, D is TRBD2 (6 bases). V was pared by 9 bases and J by 5 bases, with 20 bases between. This CDR3 is 15 amino acids long. Germline CDR1 and CDR2: LGHNA and YNFKEQ. The CDR3 is CASAPGSSGQNIQYF. DNA of the CDR3: TGTGCCAGTGCTCCGGGTAGTAGCGGCCAAAACATTCAGTACTTC.

The chain couples TRBV4-2 to TRBJ2-7, with TRBD2 matching over 8 bases. V was clipped by 4 bases and J by 2 bases; unmatched bases: 7. This CDR3 is 15 amino acids long. Germline CDR1 LGHNA, CDR2 YNFKEQ. Here the CDR3 DNA reads TGTGCCAGCAGCCCGTACCAACTAGCGGCCTACGAGCAGTACTTC. It codes for CASSPYQLAAYEQYF.

The sample holds one count of this clone. The rearrangement uses TRBV29-1 and TRBJ2-2, with unresolved D. Deletions cut 6 bases from V and 3 bases from J, with 8 bases between. This CDR3 spans 12 amino acids. Germline CDR1 SQVTM, CDR2 ANQGSEA. CDR3 coding DNA: TGCAGCGTCGGCAGGTACACCGGGGAGCTGTTTTTT. It codes for CSVGRYTGELFF.

The chain joins TRBV30 to TRBJ1-5; no clear D. Trimming cost V 2 bases and J 3 bases, with 14 bases left between them. Germline loops: CDR1 GTSNPN, CDR2 SVGIG (reference sequence). This CDR3 has 15 amino acids. CDR3 nucleotide sequence: TGTGCCTGGAGTTTCTGGCCGGGTGACAATCAGCCCCAGCATTTT. Protein: CAWSFWPGDNQPQHF.

This chain joins TRBV29-1 and TRBJ1-4, with 7 bases identical to TRBD1. The CDR3 covers 14 residues. Germline loops: CDR1 SQVTM, CDR2 ANQGSEA. V dropped 5 bases and J dropped 3; count of bases not matched to a gene: 6. The DNA of the CDR3 is TGCAGCGTTTTAGGGGGCGCGGCTAATGAAAAACTGTTTTTT. As protein: CSVLGGAANEKLFF.

The chain carries TRBV3-1 (or the pseudogene TRBV3-2) and TRBJ1-2, with no clear D. Germline CDR1 LGHDT, CDR2 YNNKEL (reference sequence). The length of the CDR3 is 18 residues. Trimming pared 0 bases from V and 4 bases from J, leaving 21 bases between. The CDR3 DNA reads TGTGCCAGCAGCCAAGATGGATTCGGGAGGGTCTTGGGCTATGGCTACACCTTC. Its protein product is CASSQDGFGRVLGYGYTF.

The chain uses TRBV12-3 or TRBV12-4 and TRBJ2-7; TRBD1 might be the D (5 bases). The CDR3 runs to 13 residues. With 3 bases removed from V and 3 bases from J, the gap between germline ends came to 9 bases. The CDR3 is CASSFRQYYEQYF. DNA for the CDR3: TGTGCCAGCAGTTTTCGACAGTACTACGAGCAGTACTTC.

The rearrangement uses TRBV3-1 (or the pseudogene TRBV3-2) and TRBJ2-1; D unclear. Germline CDR1 and CDR2: LGHDT and YNNKEL (reference sequence). The CDR3 has 13 amino acids. V was clipped by 0 bases and J by 9 bases, with 9 bases between them. CDR3 sequence (DNA): TGTGCCAGCAGCCAAGAGTATAGGAGTGAGCAGTTCTTC. Residues: CASSQEYRSEQFF.

This clone was detected a few times. This chain connects TRBV14 to TRBJ2-1, with 10 bases that match TRBD2. The CDR3 covers 16 residues. Germline CDR1 is SGHDN and CDR2 is FVKESK. Trimming at V came to 1 base and at J to 6 bases, leaving 6 bases not matched to a gene. The CDR3 nucleotides read TGTGCCAGCAGCCAAGGGCTGGCTAGCGGGGGCAATGAGCAGTTCTTC. Protein product: CASSQGLASGGNEQFF.

The genes are TRBV14 and TRBJ1-2; D is possibly TRBD1 (6 bases). From germline, CDR1 is SGHDN and CDR2 FVKESK. This CDR3 spans 15 amino acids. Trimming stripped 1 base from V and 8 bases from J, with 17 bases between. This CDR3 reads CASSQAGGRGVGYTF. In DNA form, the CDR3 reads TGTGCCAGCAGCCAAGCGGGGGGCAGGGGAGTCGGCTACACCTTC.

This sequence joins TRBV21-1 and TRBJ2-1; the D call of TRBD2 is as the table states it, not checked on the DNA. TRBV21-1 is reported as a pseudogene. This CDR3 is built from 13 residues. The DNA of the CDR3 is TGTGCCAGCAGCAAAGGGACTAGCAATGAGCAGTTCTTC. This gives the protein CASSKGTSNEQFF.

V is TRBV18 and J is TRBJ1-3; 7 bases map to TRBD1. In germline, CDR1 is KGHSH, CDR2 LQKENI. The J segment lost 0 bases and the V segment lost 2 bases, leaving 10 bases of the junction unmatched. The CDR3 is 18 residues long. The CDR3 DNA follows: TGTGCCAGCTCACCAAGGGAACAGGGGACCTTCTCTGGAAACACCATATATTTT. Amino acid sequence: CASSPREQGTFSGNTIYF.

The genes are TRBV6-1 and TRBJ1-4, with a tentative D call TRBD1 (6 bases). From germline, CDR1 is MNHNS and CDR2 SASEGT. V lost 4 bases, J lost 0 bases, and 15 bases lay in between. This CDR3 contains 17 residues. CDR3 region: CASSALDRLATNEKLFF. CDR3 bases: TGTGCCAGCAGTGCCCTAGACAGGCTAGCAACTAATGAAAAACTGTTTTTT.